This T cell receptor beta chain was sequenced for a study of T cells in Graves' hyperthyroidism and ophthalmopathy. The study excluded patients with uncontrolled infection, other autoimmune disease, pregnancy or lactation. Diagnosis rested on symptoms, serum thyroxine and TRAb, thyroid ultrasound, and orbital computed tomography. Study outcomes and limitations: Most clonotypes that expanded in the thyroid above 0.001 also showed up in blood. Ophthalmopathy, as predicted by the model, came a median about seven months after the prediction.

The CDR3 runs 15 residues. In germline, CDR1 is MGHDK, CDR2 SYGVNS. Trimming at V came to 5 bases and at J to 4 bases, leaving 6 bases not matched to a gene. RNA transcripts gave rise to amplified TCR beta CDR3 regions. TCR CDR3 regions were first amplified by RT-PCR with HTBI primers. MiXCR, run by TCRdb on the multiplex PCR reads, gives a single entry per CDR3 protein. The sample has around 660,000 distinct CDR3 sequences, 45% seen once. Concerning this clonotype itself: Its matching antigen is unknown.

J is TRBJ1-5 and V is TRBV25-1; 9 bases agree with TRBD1. Sequenced: peripheral blood or thyroid tissue (not recorded which). This receptor was obtained from an adult man with Graves' disease, either hyperthyroidism or ophthalmopathy (not recorded which). CDR3 bases: TGTGCCAGCAGTTACGGGGGACAGGGTAATCAGCCCCAGCATTTT. Its translation is CASSYGGQGNQPQHF.